This paragraph covers one T cell receptor beta chain sequence. The entry originates in a study of blood T cell repertoires in COVID-19. The wider study: The origin of the acute and convalescent COVID-19 samples was the United States, Italy and Spain.

Assay used: immunoSEQ multiplex PCR; TCRdb lists only in-frame clones, some missing. The profile covers approximately 300,000 clones, with about 85% appearing a single time and 1.5% to 2% taken by the ten largest. The CDR3 has 14 residues. CDR1 and CDR2 from the germline V gene are SGHTA and FQGTGA. Trimming took off 7 bases at V and 0 bases at J, with 9 bases between the two ends. The study recruited people aged about 18 to 95 years across about two dozen US areas. The genes are TRBV7-3 and TRBJ2-2; perhaps TRBD1 as D (6 bases). Sequencing input: PBMCs or T cells enriched from blood (not recorded which). The receptor's source is a woman in her 30s who had been exposed to COVID-19. The CDR3: CASKWDTNTGELFF. The CDR3 bases are TGTGCCAGCAAGTGGGACACGAACACCGGGGAGCTGTTTTTT.